This T cell receptor beta chain was identified in a study of T cells in Graves' hyperthyroidism and ophthalmopathy (dated by TCRdb to about 2019). In terms of the full investigation: Peripheral blood was sampled at the time of initial diagnosis, prior to any treatment. A discovery cohort of approximately 97 patients, about 40 with Graves' ophthalmopathy and about 58 with stable Graves' hyperthyroidism, was used to find distinguishing TCR V-J signatures. Prospective prediction of ophthalmopathy was tested in an independent validation cohort consisting of fewer than 20 hyperthyroidism patients and some 15 patients who later progressed to ophthalmopathy. The 75 to 100 discovery patients were randomly divided into training and test sets at a 7:3 ratio. In addition, the study compared T-cell repertoires in thyroid tissue and in blood from five or six Graves' hyperthyroidism patients. After blood sampling, hyperthyroidism patients were treated with methimazole at a starting dose of 30 mg daily, and ophthalmopathy patients were treated with high-dose intravenous methylprednisolone. The paper describes TCR Vbeta CDR3 sequencing of around 140 peripheral blood samples, made up of 43 ophthalmopathy patients, roughly 72 hyperthyroidism patients and roughly 17 progressor patients.

Stable Graves' hyperthyroidism was defined as the absence of progression to ophthalmopathy over 18 months of follow-up. Hyperthyroidism patients were newly diagnosed, had a disease duration of under 2 months, and were aged 18 to 65 years. Exclusion was applied to patients with uncontrolled infections, other autoimmune diseases, pregnancy or lactation. Clinical symptoms, serum thyroxine and TRAb, thyroid ultrasound, and orbital computed tomography formed the basis for the diagnoses. PBMCs were isolated from 8 to 10 ml of fresh peripheral blood by Ficoll-Paque density gradient centrifugation. Total RNA was extracted with Trizol reagent, and quality was checked on an Agilent 2100 Bioanalyzer. What the work shows at the level of the full study, not this receptor alone: Most expanded thyroid clonotypes (frequency above 0.001) were also detected in blood, a finding suggesting that blood repertoires may reflect thyroid immune responses. During validation, the model predicted progression to ophthalmopathy a median of roughly six months ahead of onset, with around 71% sensitivity and more than 72% specificity. Ophthalmopathy was separated from stable hyperthyroidism by a 13 V-J signature model, with about 86% sensitivity and 81% to 82% specificity obtained in cross-validation and 80%/75% obtained in testing. Sample size was not statistically predetermined, and blinding of investigators to group allocation was not performed.

The TCR beta CDR3 regions were amplified from the RNA transcripts. For the first round of RT-PCR on the TCR CDR3, the HTBI primer set was used together with the Qiagen OneStep RT-PCR kit. The libraries were constructed in a second round of multiplex PCR and then size-selected and purified. Libraries were sequenced paired-end with 100 bp reads on an Illumina HiSeq2000. Under the source paper's analysis protocol: SOAPnuke was used to process the raw data, with reads discarded if the reads contained adapters or uncalled bases, had a mean Phred below 15, or lacked an exact constant-primer or identifier match. COPE v1.2.5 was used to merge the high-quality paired reads, and each unique nucleotide sequence was defined as a clonotype. MiTCR v1.1 was used to align clonotypes to the IMGT TRBV, TRBD and TRBJ reference segments. The analysis was restricted to V-J combinations with a frequency above 0.0001, which together covered just over 98% of the repertoires. A TCS score was defined as the ratio between F50 (clonal expansion) and ExV (chaos), using BLOSUM62-based TCRdist between CDR3 peptides within each V-J. Welch's t-statistics and random forest reduced just over 500 V-J features to about 12, which were used in a naive Bayes classifier (R e1071). The similarity between thyroid and blood repertoires was quantified using the Morisita-Horn index. In TCRdb, the public reads were trimmed at Q25 with fastp and aligned with MiXCR, with productive beta chains retained. Every distinct CDR3 protein forms one entry, paired with its most common genes and DNA. For this entry, the V and J calls and clone size follow TCRdb and not the study's own pipeline. This sample lists over 700,000 distinct CDR3 sequences; over 35% were detected once. Roughly 31% of the sample is in the top ten clones.

The germline V gene specifies SGHTA as CDR1 and FQGNSA as CDR2. The CDR3 starts with the cysteine, ends with the phenylalanine, and has 15 residues. The sequence is cut down to CDR3 DNA, 45 bases in frame from base 1. V is pared back by 3 bases and J by 4 bases, with 13 bases lying between the germline termini. This clonotype was found many times. It lacks a known antigen. One base away there is no much larger clone; base qualities are not given. The chain is assembled from TRBV7-2 and TRBJ1-3, with the D gene not clear enough to name. The sample comprised blood. This clonotype was sampled from a woman in her 40s with Graves' hyperthyroidism. The sequenced DNA is TGTGCCAGCAGCTTCAGTGTTTTGGCCGGAAACACCATATATTTT. This codes for CASSFSVLAGNTIYF. With the portions outside the CDR3 filled from the reference TRBV7-2 and TRBJ1-3 genes, the complete variable region becomes GAGVSQSPSNKVTEKGKDVELRCDPISGHTALYWYRQSLGQGLEFLIYFQGNSAPDKSGLPSDRFSAERTGGSVSTLTIQRTQQEDSAVYLCASSFSVLAGNTIYFGEGSWLTVV.